The 14 T cell receptor beta chains below were found in one sample sequenced in a study of blood T cell repertoires in COVID-19. Here immunoSEQ multiplex PCR was the method, and the copy in TCRdb shows in-frame clones only, minus some. Counted here are approximately 170,000 clones, around two thirds occurring once; the ten biggest clones make up around 3%. Sample: peripheral blood. The receptors were gathered from a woman older than 75 with acute or convalescent COVID-19.

This chain uses TRBV19 with TRBJ2-7; D is perhaps TRBD2 (7 bases). Germline V gene sequence: CDR1 LNHDA, CDR2 SQIVND (reference sequence). Between the trimmed V and J ends, which lost 1 base and 2 bases, there was a span of 12 bases. The CDR3 is made up of 15 amino acids. CDR3: CASSIVAGAPYEQYF. The CDR3 DNA sequence: TGTGCCAGTAGTATAGTTGCGGGGGCGCCCTACGAGCAGTACTTC.

CDR3 DNA sequence: TGTGCCAGCAGTTACTCGACCACTTACCAGGGGGCGCGCACTGAAGCTTTCTTT. Its translation is CASSYSTTYQGARTEAFF. The gene calls are TRBV6-2 or TRBV6-3 and TRBJ1-1; 8 bases fit TRBD1. CDR1 is MNHEY and CDR2 is SVGEGT in the germline V gene. The CDR3 is 18 amino acids. V shed 0 bases and J 4 bases; nucleotides not matched to a gene: 13.

Only a few counts were recorded for this clone. The rearrangement joins TRBV5-1 to TRBJ2-2, with 10 bases matching TRBD2. The CDR3 has 16 residues. Germline CDR1 reads SGHRS; CDR2 reads YFSETQ. V gave up 1 base and J gave up 4 bases; unmatched junction bases: 4. In nucleotides, the CDR3 is TGCGCCAGCAGCTTGCTAGCGGGAGAAGGCACCGGGGAGCTGTTTTTT. Translating it yields CASSLLAGEGTGELFF.

The V and J genes are TRBV20-1 and TRBJ2-4; D call uncertain. Trimming shortened V by 4 bases and J by 9 bases, and 10 bases separated the two germline ends. From germline, CDR1 is DFQATT and CDR2 SNEGSKA (reference sequence). The CDR3 has 11 amino acids. CDR3 in DNA: TGCAGTGCTACGACTGTAGCCATTCAGTACTTC. It is translated as CSATTVAIQYF.

The genes are TRBV4-2 and TRBJ2-3; 9 bases fit TRBD2. CDR1 and CDR2 (germline): LGHNA, YNFKEQ. This CDR3 spans 16 amino acids. V gave up 5 bases and J gave up 0 bases; unmatched junction bases: 6. CDR3 sequence (DNA): TGTGCCAGCAGCTTTCGACTAGCGGTAAGCACAGATACGCAGTATTTT. It encodes CASSFRLAVSTDTQYF.

The table lists this clone with a few counts. The chain is built from TRBV3-1 (or the pseudogene TRBV3-2) and TRBJ2-7; 12 nucleotides line up with TRBD2. CDR1 is LGHDT, CDR2 YNNKEL, per germline (reference sequence). The CDR3 consists of 15 residues. V gave up 5 bases and J gave up 4 bases; unmatched junction bases: 6. The CDR3 loop is CASSKTSGSRYEQYF. The CDR3 nucleotides are TGTGCCAGCAGCAAGACTAGCGGGAGTAGGTACGAGCAGTACTTC.

Comment on this clone: One junction end does not reproduce the germline sequence, and a read error may be involved. At the DNA level, this CDR3 is encoded by other sequences in the same sample as well. The chain uses TRBV28 and TRBJ2-1, with 8 bases matching TRBD1. Germline CDR1 reads MDHEN; CDR2 reads SYDVKM. The CDR3 is 15 residues long. CDR3 DNA sequence: TGCGCCAGCAGTTTTTCTTTTACAGGGGGGAATGAGCAGTTCTTC. It encodes CASSFSFTGGNEQFF.

This clone has just a few counts. The chain is built from TRBV18 and TRBJ1-1, with 9 bases fitting TRBD1. V was clipped by 6 bases and J by 3 bases; unmatched bases: 20. The CDR3 is made up of 19 amino acids. From germline, CDR1 is KGHSH and CDR2 LQKENI. The CDR3 protein is CASSQVFLTGGNLDTEAFF. The DNA of the CDR3 is TGTGCCAGCTCCCAGGTCTTCCTAACAGGGGGCAATTTGGACACTGAAGCTTTCTTT. Full variable domain (missing parts from reference TRBV18 and TRBJ1-1): NAGVMQNPRHLVRRRGQEARLRCSPMKGHSHVYWYRQLPEEGLKFMVYLQKENIIDESGMPKERFSAEFPKEGPSILRIQQVVRGDSAAYFCASSQVFLTGGNLDTEAFFGQGTRLTVV.

This chain joins TRBV6-1 and TRBJ1-4; 9 nucleotides agree with TRBD1. J gave up 8 bases and V 1 base, and 5 bases lay outside the gene matches. Germline CDR1 MNHNS, CDR2 SASEGT. The CDR3 is made up of 15 amino acids. This chain's CDR3 is CASSEVGQGREKLFF. CDR3 nucleotide sequence: TGTGCCAGCAGTGAAGTAGGACAGGGGAGGGAAAAACTGTTTTTT.

Details on this clone: The limits of the CDR3 on the DNA are not certain, so only TCRdb's listed CDR3 is given. The chain joins TRBV12-3 or TRBV12-4 to TRBJ1-2. The CDR3 adds up to 12 amino acids, both ends counted. The chain's CDR3 is CASSSSGFGYTF.

CDR3 in amino acids: CASSPASGSHQETQYF. The CDR3 DNA reads TGTGCCAGCAGCCCAGCTAGCGGGAGCCATCAAGAGACCCAGTACTTC. The chain combines TRBV5-4 with TRBJ2-5, with 10 bases identical to TRBD2. The J segment lost 2 bases and the V segment lost 4 bases, leaving 8 bases of the junction unmatched. This CDR3 is built from 16 residues. In germline, CDR1 is SGHNT, CDR2 YYREEE (reference sequence).

CDR3 coding DNA: TGCAGTGCTAGTTTGGCGGGAGGGACTTCAGAGACCCAGTACTTC. This codes for CSASLAGGTSETQYF. The chain combines TRBV20-1 with TRBJ2-5; 9 nucleotides align to TRBD2. The ends lost 3 bases at V and 4 bases at J; junction bases unmatched: 9. The germline V gene has CDR1 DFQATT and CDR2 SNEGSKA (reference sequence). The CDR3 has 15 amino acids.

V and J are TRBV6-5 and TRBJ1-1; D perhaps matches TRBD1 (6 bases). The CDR3 spans 14 residues. The germline CDR1 and CDR2 sequences are MNHEY and SVGAGI. V dropped 2 bases and J dropped 8 bases, with 15 bases sitting between them. This CDR3 reads CASSYTGPPREAFF. CDR3 nucleotides: TGTGCCAGCAGTTACACAGGGCCGCCGCGGGAAGCTTTCTTT.

The CDR3 sequence: CASSPRVNYGYTF. The CDR3 DNA sequence: TGTGCCAGCTCACCGAGGGTTAACTATGGCTACACCTTC. The rearrangement links TRBV18 to TRBJ1-2, with D unresolved. Trimming took 3 bases from V and 1 from J, leaving 6 bases between them. The CDR3 spans 13 residues. In germline, CDR1 is KGHSH, CDR2 LQKENI.